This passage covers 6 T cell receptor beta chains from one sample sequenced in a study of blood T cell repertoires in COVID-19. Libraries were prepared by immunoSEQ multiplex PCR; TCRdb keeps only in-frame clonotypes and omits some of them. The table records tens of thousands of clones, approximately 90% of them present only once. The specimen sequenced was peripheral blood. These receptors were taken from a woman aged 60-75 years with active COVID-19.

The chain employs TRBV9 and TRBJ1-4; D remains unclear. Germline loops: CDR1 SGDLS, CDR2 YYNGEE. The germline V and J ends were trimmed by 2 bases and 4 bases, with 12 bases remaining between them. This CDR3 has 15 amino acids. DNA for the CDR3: TGTGCCAGCAGCGTGATGGGCAGCCGTAATGAAAAACTGTTTTTT. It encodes CASSVMGSRNEKLFF.

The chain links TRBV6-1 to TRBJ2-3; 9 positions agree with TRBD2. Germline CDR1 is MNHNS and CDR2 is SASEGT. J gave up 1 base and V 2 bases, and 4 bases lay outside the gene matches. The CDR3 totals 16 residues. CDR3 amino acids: CASSERERGGTDTQYF. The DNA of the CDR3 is TGTGCCAGCAGTGAAAGGGAGCGGGGGGGCACAGATACGCAGTATTTT.

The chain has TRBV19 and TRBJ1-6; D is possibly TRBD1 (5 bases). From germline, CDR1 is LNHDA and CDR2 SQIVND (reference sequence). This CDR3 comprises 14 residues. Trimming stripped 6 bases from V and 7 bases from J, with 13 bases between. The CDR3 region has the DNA TGTGCCAGTAGACCCCAGGGTTGGAATTCACCCCTCCACTTT. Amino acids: CASRPQGWNSPLHF.

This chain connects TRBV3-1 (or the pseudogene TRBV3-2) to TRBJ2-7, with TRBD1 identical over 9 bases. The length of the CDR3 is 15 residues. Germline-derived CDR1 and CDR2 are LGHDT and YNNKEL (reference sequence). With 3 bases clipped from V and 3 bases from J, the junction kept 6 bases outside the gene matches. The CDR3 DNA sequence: TGTGCCAGCAGCCAGGGGACAGGGACCCTCTACGAGCAGTACTTC. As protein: CASSQGTGTLYEQYF.

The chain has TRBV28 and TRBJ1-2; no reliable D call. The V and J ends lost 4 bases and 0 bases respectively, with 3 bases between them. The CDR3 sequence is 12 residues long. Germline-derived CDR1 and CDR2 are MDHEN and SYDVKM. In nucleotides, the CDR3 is TGTGCCAGCAGTTCTCCTAACTATGGCTACACCTTC. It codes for CASSSPNYGYTF.

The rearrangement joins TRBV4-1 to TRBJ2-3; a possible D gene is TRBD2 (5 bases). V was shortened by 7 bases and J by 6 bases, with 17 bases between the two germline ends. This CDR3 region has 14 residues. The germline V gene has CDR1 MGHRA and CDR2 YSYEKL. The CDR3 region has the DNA TGCGCCAGCAAACATCGCCCGGGCGGGGATACGCAGTATTTT. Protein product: CASKHRPGGDTQYF.